This T cell receptor (beta chain) was captured by sequencing in a study of radiotherapy plus CTLA-4 blockade in lung cancer (dated by TCRdb to 2016 to 2018). With regard to the full study: Among enrolled patients, under 20% had an objective response and 31% reached disease control. Overall study results and their limits: Early dynamic changes in blood T cell clones, together with increased serum interferon-beta after radiation, were reported as the strongest predictors of response. After treatment with radiotherapy and ipilimumab, TCR clones that originated in tumors expanded in peripheral blood.

The study tested focal radiation therapy combined with CTLA-4 blockade (ipilimumab) in patients with chemo-refractory metastatic non-small-cell lung cancer. The library was made by the immunoSEQ multiplex PCR assay. As stored in TCRdb, this immuneACCESS dataset retains in-frame rearrangements with V and J assigned. A fraction of the clones does not appear; measured against another copy, unresolved V genes explain less than half of the discrepancy, and the remainder lacks a known reason. This sample lists some 60,000 clones; under 80% were detected once. The ten most abundant clones make up 16% of the sample. Looking up the germline V gene (reference sequence) yields CDR1 PRHDT and CDR2 FYEKMQ. Including cysteine and phenylalanine, the CDR3 has 17 amino acids. The only DNA kept is the CDR3, 51 bases in frame from the first base. The junction shows trimming of 5 bases on V and 0 bases on J, and the gene matches do not reach 7 bases of it.

This clone appeared a few times. Its recognized antigen is unknown. No quality values exist for individual bases; no much larger clone is one base distant. The chain joins TRBV13 to TRBJ2-1; TRBD2 agrees with 10 junctional bases. This TCR was sampled from a human donor with non-small cell lung cancer who had a complete response to radiotherapy plus ipilimumab. The sequenced sample was peripheral blood, obtained from a patient treated with radiotherapy plus ipilimumab. The nucleotides are TGTGCCAGCAGCGCCGGACTAGCGGTTAGCTCCTACAATGAGCAGTTCTTC. Translated, this is CASSAGLAVSSYNEQFF.